This TCR beta chain is from a study of shared clonotypes between healthy human individuals. Recent acute infections and vaccinations were absent in the healthy HIV-negative adult donors. Unsorted samples drew genomic DNA from roughly 88 million PBMCs. The germline CDR1 and CDR2 sequences are SGHVS and FQNEAQ. The ends were cut back, 5 bases at V and 10 bases at J, with 12 bases in the middle. CDR3 size: 11 residues. This table comes from immunoSEQ multiplex PCR, and its TCRdb copy is limited to in-frame clones, with some not included. The sample holds around 500,000 clones, 65% to 85% seen once. The chain employs TRBV7-8 and TRBJ2-7; no clear D gene. This receptor was taken from a woman between 35 and 50 years old in good health. Some clones in this sample may be carry-over from other donors' samples. The specimen was PBMCs. CDR3 in amino acids: CASSPEATQYF. The CDR3 DNA is TGTGCCAGCAGCCCCGAGGCCACCCAGTACTTC. Complete variable domain (other parts from reference TRBV7-8 and TRBJ2-7): GAGVSQSPRYKVAKRGQDVALRCDPISGHVSLFWYQQALGQGPEFLTYFQNEAQLDKSGLPSDRFFAERPEGSVSTLKIQRTQQEDSAVYLCASSPEATQYFGPGTRLTVT.